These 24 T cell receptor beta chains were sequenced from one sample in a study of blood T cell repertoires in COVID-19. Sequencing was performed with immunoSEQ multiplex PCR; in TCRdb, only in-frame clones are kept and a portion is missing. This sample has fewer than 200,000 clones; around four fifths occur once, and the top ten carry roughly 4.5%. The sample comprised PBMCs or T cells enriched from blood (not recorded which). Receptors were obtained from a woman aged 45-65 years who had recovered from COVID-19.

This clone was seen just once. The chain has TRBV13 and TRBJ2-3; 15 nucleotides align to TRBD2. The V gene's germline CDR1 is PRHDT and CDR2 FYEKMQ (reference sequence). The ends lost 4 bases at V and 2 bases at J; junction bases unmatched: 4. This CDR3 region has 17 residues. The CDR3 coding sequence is TGTGCCAGCAGCTACGGACTAGCGGGAGGGCTCACAGATACGCAGTATTTT. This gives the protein CASSYGLAGGLTDTQYF.

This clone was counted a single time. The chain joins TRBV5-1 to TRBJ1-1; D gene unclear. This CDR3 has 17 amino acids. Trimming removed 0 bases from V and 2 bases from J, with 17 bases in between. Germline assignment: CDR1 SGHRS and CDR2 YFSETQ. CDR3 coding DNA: TGCGCCAGCAGCTTGGGAGGGAGGTGGGGTATAAACACTGAAGCTTTCTTT. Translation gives CASSLGGRWGINTEAFF.

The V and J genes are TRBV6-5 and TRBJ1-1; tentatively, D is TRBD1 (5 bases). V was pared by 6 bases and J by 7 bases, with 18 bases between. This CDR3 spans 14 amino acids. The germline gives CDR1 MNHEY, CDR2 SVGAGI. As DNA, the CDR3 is TGTGCCAGCAGGATGGGGGGGGTAGCCAATGAAGCTTTCTTT. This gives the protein CASRMGGVANEAFF.

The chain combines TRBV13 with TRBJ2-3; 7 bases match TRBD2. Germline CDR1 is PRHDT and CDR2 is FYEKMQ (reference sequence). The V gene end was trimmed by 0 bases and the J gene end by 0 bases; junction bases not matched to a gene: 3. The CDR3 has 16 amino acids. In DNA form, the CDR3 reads TGTGCCAGCAGCTTAGGTACTAGCGAGAGCACAGATACGCAGTATTTT. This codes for CASSLGTSESTDTQYF.

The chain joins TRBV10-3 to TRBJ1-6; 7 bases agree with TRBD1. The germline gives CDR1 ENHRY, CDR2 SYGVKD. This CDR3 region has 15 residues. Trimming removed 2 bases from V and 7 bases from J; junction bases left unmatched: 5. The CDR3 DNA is TGTGCCATCAGTGAGGTGACAGGGAACAATTCACCCCTCCACTTT. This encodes CAISEVTGNNSPLHF.

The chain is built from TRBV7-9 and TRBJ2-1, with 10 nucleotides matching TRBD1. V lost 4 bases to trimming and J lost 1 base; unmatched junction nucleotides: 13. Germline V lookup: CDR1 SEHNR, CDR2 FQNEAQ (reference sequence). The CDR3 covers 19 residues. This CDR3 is CASSSNPGQGWNSYNEQFF. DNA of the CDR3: TGTGCCAGCAGCTCCAACCCGGGACAGGGGTGGAATTCCTACAATGAGCAGTTCTTC.

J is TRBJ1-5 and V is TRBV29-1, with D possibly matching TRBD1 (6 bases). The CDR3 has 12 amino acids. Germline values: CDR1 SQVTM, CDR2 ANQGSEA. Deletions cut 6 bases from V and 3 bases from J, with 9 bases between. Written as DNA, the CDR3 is TGCAGCGTGGGGGACAACAATCAGCCCCAGCATTTT. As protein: CSVGDNNQPQHF.

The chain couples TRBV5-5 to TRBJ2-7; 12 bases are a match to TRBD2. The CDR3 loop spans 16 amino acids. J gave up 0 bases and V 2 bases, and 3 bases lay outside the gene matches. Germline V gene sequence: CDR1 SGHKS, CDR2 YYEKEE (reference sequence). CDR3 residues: CASSFGLAGSSYEQYV. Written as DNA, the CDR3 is TGTGCCAGCAGCTTCGGACTAGCGGGGAGCTCCTACGAGCAGTACGTC.

CDR3 in DNA: TGTGCCAGCAGCTTGGCCAGTAGCGGGGGTTCTTCCTACAATGAGCAGTTCTTC. Its translation: CASSLASSGGSSYNEQFF. The chain links TRBV5-4 to TRBJ2-1; TRBD2 matches 9 bases. The J segment lost 1 base and the V segment lost 0 bases, leaving 8 bases of the junction unmatched. In germline, CDR1 is SGHNT, CDR2 YYREEE (reference sequence). The CDR3 sequence is 18 residues long.

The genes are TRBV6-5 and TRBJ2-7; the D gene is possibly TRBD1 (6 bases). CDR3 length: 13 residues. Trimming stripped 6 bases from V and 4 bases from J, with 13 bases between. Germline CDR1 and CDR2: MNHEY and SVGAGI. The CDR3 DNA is TGTGCCAGCAGGGTACAGGGCTCTTACGAGCAGTACGTC. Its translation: CASRVQGSYEQYV.

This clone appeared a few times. CDR3 in DNA: TGCGCCAGCAGCGTGGGACATGAGAACACTGAAGCTTTCTTT. Protein: CASSVGHENTEAFF. This chain joins TRBV5-1 and TRBJ1-1; perhaps TRBD1 as D (6 bases). CDR3 size: 14 residues. CDR1 and CDR2 from the germline V gene are SGHRS and YFSETQ. The V and J ends lost 4 bases and 1 base respectively, with 11 bases between them.

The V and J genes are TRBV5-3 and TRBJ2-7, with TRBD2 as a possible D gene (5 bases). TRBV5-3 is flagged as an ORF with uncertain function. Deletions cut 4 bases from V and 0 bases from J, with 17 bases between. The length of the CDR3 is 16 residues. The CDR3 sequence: CARSTGPSRGSYEQYV. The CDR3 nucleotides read TGTGCCAGAAGCACCGGACCCAGTCGGGGCTCCTACGAGCAGTACGTC.

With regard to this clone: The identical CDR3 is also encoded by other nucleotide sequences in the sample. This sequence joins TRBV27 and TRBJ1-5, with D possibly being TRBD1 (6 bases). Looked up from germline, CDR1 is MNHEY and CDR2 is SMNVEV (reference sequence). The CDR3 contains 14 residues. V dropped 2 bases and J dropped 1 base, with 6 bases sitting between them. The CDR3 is CASSLQGSNQPQHF. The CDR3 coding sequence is TGTGCCAGCAGTTTACAGGGGAGCAATCAGCCCCAGCATTTT.

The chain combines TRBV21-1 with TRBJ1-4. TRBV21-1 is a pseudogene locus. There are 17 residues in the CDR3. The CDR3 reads CASSKAGGGVIDEKLFF. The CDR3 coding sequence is TGTGCCAGCAGCAAAGCGGGAGGGGGAGTAATAGATGAAAAACTGTTTTTT.

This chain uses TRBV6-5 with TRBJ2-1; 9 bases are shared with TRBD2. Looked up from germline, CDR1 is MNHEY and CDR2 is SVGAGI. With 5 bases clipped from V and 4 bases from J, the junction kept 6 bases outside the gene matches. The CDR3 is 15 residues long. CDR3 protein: CASSTGTSLYNEQFF. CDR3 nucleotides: TGTGCCAGCAGTACCGGGACTAGCCTGTACAATGAGCAGTTCTTC.

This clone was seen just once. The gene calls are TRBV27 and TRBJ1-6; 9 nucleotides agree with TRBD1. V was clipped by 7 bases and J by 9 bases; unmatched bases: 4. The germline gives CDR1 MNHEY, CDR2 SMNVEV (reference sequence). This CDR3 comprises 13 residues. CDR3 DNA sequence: TGTGCCAGCAAGGGACAGGGCGGTTCACCCCTCCACTTT. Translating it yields CASKGQGGSPLHF.

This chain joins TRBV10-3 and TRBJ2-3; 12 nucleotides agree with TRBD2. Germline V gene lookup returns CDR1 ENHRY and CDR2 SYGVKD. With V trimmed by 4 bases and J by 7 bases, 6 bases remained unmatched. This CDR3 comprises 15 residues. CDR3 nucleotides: TGTGCCATCAGTGGGGCGACTAGCGGGAGAAATACGCAGTATTTT. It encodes CAISGATSGRNTQYF.

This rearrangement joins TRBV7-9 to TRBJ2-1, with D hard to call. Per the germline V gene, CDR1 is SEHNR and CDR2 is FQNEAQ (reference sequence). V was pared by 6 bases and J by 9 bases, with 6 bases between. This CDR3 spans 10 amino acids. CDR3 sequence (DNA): TGTGCCAGCAGGCGAGGTGAGCAGTTCTTC. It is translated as CASRRGEQFF.

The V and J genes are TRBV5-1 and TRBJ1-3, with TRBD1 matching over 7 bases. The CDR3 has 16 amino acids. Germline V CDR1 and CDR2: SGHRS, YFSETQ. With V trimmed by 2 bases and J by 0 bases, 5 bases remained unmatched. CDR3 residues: CASSFEGANSGNTIYF. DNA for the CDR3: TGCGCCAGCAGCTTTGAGGGGGCCAACTCTGGAAACACCATATATTTT.

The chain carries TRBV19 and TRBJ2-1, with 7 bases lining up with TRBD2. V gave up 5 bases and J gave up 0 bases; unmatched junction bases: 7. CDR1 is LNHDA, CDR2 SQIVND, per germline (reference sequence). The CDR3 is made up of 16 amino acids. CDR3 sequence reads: CASSHFGGSSYNEQFF. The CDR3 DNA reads TGTGCCAGTAGTCACTTCGGCGGGAGCTCCTACAATGAGCAGTTCTTC.

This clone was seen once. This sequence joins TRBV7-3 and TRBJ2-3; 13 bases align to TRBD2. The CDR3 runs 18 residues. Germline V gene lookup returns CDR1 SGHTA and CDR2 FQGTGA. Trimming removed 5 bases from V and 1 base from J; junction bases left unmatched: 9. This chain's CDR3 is CASSAQRTSGGRTDTQYF. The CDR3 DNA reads TGTGCCAGCAGCGCCCAGAGGACTAGCGGGGGCCGCACAGATACGCAGTATTTT.

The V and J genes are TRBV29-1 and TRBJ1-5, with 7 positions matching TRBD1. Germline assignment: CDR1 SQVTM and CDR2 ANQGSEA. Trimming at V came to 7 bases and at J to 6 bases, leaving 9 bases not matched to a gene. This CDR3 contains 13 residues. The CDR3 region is CSAGTGDGQPQHF. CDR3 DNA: TGCAGCGCGGGTACAGGGGATGGTCAGCCCCAGCATTTT.

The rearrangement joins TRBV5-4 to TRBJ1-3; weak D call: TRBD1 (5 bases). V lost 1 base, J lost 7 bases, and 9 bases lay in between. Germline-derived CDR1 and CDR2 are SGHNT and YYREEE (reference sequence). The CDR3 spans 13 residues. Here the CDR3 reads CASSLQGWNTIYF. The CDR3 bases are TGTGCCAGCAGCTTGCAGGGCTGGAACACCATATATTTT.

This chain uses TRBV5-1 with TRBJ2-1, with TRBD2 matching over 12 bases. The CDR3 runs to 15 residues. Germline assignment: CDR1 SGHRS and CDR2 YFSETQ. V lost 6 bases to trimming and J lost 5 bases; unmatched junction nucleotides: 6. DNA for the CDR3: TGCGCCAGCACTCGACTAGCGGGGGAGAACAATGAGCAGTTCTTC. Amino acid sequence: CASTRLAGENNEQFF.